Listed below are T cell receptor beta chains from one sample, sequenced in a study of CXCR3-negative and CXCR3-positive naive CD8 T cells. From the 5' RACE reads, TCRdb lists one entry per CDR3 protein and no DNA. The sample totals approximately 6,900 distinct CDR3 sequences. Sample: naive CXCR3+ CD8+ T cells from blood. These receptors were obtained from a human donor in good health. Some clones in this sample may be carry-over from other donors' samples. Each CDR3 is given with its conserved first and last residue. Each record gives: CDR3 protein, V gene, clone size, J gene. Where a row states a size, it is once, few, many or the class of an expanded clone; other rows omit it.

CDR3: CSVEVPSKWETQYF
V: TRBV29-1
size: .
J: TRBJ2-5

CDR3: CASSSTLNTGELFF
V: TRBV5-1
size: medium-sized
J: TRBJ2-2

CDR3: CASSSDRDGEKLFF
V: TRBV6-5
size: .
J: TRBJ1-4

CDR3: CASSLGERPFF
V: TRBV11-2
size: medium-sized
J: TRBJ2-1

CDR3: CASSPTIDEQFF
V: TRBV7-8
size: .
J: TRBJ2-1

CDR3: CASSLGNSIHEQYF
V: TRBV5-6
size: medium-sized
J: TRBJ2-7

CDR3: CASSPPGSSGANVLTF
V: TRBV5-1
size: .
J: TRBJ2-6

CDR3: CASSSGWGGRGDTQYF
V: TRBV7-6
size: medium-sized
J: TRBJ2-3

CDR3: CSARSGLVANEQFF
V: TRBV20-1
size: medium-sized
J: TRBJ2-1

CDR3: CASSWDGSDRPDTQYF
V: TRBV7-3
size: .
J: TRBJ2-3

CDR3: CASSQDPGLVSLEQFF
V: TRBV4-2
size: medium-sized
J: TRBJ2-1

CDR3: CASSFEGSGNTIYF
V: TRBV11-2
size: medium-sized
J: TRBJ1-3

CDR3: CASSLQPLRAGDRTDTQYF
V: TRBV7-9
size: medium-sized
J: TRBJ2-3

CDR3: CASSLGGLEGEQFF
V: TRBV7-8
size: medium-sized
J: TRBJ2-1

CDR3: CASSLATGVAKNIQYF
V: TRBV7-9
size: .
J: TRBJ2-4

CDR3: CSVSGGPMGGGNSYNEQFF
V: TRBV29-1
size: .
J: TRBJ2-1

CDR3: CSARDLQGSYEQYF
V: TRBV20-1
size: .
J: TRBJ2-7

CDR3: CSAREREGWGEQFF
V: TRBV20-1
size: .
J: TRBJ2-1

CDR3: CASSVWTGEDEQFF
V: TRBV9
size: medium-sized
J: TRBJ2-1

CDR3: CASSQEGPAGLKETQYF
V: TRBV3-1
size: medium-sized
J: TRBJ2-5

CDR3: CSARGGWSTDTQYF
V: TRBV20-1
size: medium-sized
J: TRBJ2-3

CDR3: CSVEDVSGGEQFF
V: TRBV29-1
size: medium-sized
J: TRBJ2-1

CDR3: CASIGPVDTEAFF
V: TRBV23-1
size: .
J: TRBJ1-1

CDR3: CASSLIGQWAGGSSYNEQFF
V: TRBV7-6
size: .
J: TRBJ2-1

CDR3: CSAREAGSYNEQFF
V: TRBV20-1
size: medium-sized
J: TRBJ2-1

CDR3: CASSKGLFGTNTGELFF
V: TRBV21-1
size: .
J: TRBJ2-2

CDR3: CASSPGTGGTEAFF
V: TRBV12-3/TRBV12-4
size: .
J: TRBJ1-1

CDR3: CASRYQGSSYNEQFF
V: TRBV6-6
size: .
J: TRBJ2-1

CDR3: CASSLSFNYGYTF
V: TRBV5-8
size: .
J: TRBJ1-2

CDR3: CASSLESGRVDEQFF
V: TRBV5-1
size: medium-sized
J: TRBJ2-1

CDR3: CSARGRRETIDEQIF
V: TRBV20-1
size: .
J: TRBJ2-1

CDR3: CASSRRNQGRIYEQYF
V: TRBV23-1
size: .
J: TRBJ2-7

CDR3: CASGKFLAGSTDTQYF
V: TRBV7-9
size: medium-sized
J: TRBJ2-3

CDR3: CASSLEEDYGYTF
V: TRBV5-1
size: .
J: TRBJ1-2